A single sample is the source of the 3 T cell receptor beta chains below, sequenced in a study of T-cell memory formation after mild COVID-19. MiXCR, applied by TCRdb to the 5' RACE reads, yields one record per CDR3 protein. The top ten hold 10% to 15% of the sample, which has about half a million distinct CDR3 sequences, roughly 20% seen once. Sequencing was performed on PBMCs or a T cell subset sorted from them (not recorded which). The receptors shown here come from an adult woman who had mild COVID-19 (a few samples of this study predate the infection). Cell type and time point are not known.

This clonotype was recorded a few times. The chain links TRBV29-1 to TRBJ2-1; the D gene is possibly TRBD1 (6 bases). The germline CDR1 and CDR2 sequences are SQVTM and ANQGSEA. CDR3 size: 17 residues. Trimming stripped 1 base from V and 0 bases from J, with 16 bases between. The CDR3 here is CSVEGGSGVYSYNEQFF. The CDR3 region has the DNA TGCAGCGTTGAAGGAGGCTCAGGGGTCTACTCCTACAATGAGCAGTTCTTC.

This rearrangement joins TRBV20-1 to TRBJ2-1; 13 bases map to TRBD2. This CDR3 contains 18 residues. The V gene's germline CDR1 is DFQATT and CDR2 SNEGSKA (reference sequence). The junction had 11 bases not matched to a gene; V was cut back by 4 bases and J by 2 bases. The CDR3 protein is CSAIGDGTSGTTYNEQFF. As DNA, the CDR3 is TGCAGTGCTATTGGGGATGGGACTAGCGGGACGACCTACAATGAGCAGTTCTTC.

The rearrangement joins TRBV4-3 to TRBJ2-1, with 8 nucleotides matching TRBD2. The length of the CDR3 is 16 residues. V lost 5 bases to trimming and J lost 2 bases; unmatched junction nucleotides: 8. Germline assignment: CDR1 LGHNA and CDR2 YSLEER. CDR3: CASSEAAGGAYNEQFF. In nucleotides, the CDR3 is TGCGCCAGCAGCGAAGCTGCGGGAGGAGCCTACAATGAGCAGTTCTTC.